This entry lists 2 T cell receptor beta chains sequenced from one sample in a study of OX40 agonist ivuxolimab in advanced cancers. TCRdb keeps only in-frame clones here, not all; method: immunoSEQ multiplex PCR. This table holds 55,000 to 70,000 clones, approximately 80% found once. Sequences were derived from CD4+ or CD8+ T cells sorted from blood, sampled in a trial of the OX40 agonist ivuxolimab. These receptor sequences come from an adult with an advanced solid tumor such as melanoma, head and neck, liver or kidney cancer.

The CDR3 nucleotides are TGTGCCAGCGGGAGACTAGCGGCCGCGCCGGAGCAGTTCTTC. This encodes CASGRLAAAPEQFF. The gene calls are TRBV28 and TRBJ2-1, with 9 bases matching TRBD2. V trimming: 8 bases; J trimming: 10 bases; junction bases outside the gene matches: 12. From germline, CDR1 is MDHEN and CDR2 SYDVKM. The CDR3 extends over 14 amino acids. The whole variable domain, remainder taken from reference TRBV28 and TRBJ2-1, is DVKVTQSSRYLVKRTGEKVFLECVQDMDHENMFWYRQDPGLGLRLIYFSYDVKMKEKGDIPEGYSVSREKKERFSLILESASTNQTSMYLCASGRLAAAPEQFFGPGTRLTVL.

The chain combines TRBV16 with TRBJ2-5; D is ambiguous. The CDR3 covers 14 residues. Trimming took off 2 bases at V and 0 bases at J, with 7 bases between the two ends. The germline V gene has CDR1 KGHSY and CDR2 FQNENV. As DNA, the CDR3 is TGTGCCAGCAGCCAAGGCAGCGACCAAGAGACCCAGTACTTC. Its translation is CASSQGSDQETQYF.